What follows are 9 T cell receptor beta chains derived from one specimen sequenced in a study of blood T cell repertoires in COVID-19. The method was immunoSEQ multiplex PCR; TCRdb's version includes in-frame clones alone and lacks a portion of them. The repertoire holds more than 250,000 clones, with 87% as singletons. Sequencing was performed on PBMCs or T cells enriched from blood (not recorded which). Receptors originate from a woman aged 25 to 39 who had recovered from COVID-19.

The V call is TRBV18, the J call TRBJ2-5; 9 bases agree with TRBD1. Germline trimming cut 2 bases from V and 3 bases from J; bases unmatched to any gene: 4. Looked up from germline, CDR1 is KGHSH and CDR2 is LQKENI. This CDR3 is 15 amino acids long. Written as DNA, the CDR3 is TGTGCCAGCTCACCAAGGACAGGGGTAGAAGAGACCCAGTACTTC. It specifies CASSPRTGVEETQYF.

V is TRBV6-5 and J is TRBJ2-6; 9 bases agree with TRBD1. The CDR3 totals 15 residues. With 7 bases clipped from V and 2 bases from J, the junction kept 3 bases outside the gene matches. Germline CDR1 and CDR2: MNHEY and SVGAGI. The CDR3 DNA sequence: TGTGCCAGCACTACAGGGGGCGCTGGGGCCAACGTCCTGACTTTC. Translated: CASTTGGAGANVLTF.

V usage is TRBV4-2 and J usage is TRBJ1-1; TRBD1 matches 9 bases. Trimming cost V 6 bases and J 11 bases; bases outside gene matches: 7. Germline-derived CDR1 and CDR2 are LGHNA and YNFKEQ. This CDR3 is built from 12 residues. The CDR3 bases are TGTGCCAGCAGACCCCGGGACAGGGAGGCTTTCTTT. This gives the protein CASRPRDREAFF.

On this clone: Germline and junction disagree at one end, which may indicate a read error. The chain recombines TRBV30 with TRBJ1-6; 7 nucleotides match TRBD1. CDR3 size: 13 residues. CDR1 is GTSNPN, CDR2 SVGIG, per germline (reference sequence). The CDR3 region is CAGRDSRISPLHF. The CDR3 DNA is TGTGCCGGGAGGGACAGCCGAATTTCACCCCTCCACTTT.

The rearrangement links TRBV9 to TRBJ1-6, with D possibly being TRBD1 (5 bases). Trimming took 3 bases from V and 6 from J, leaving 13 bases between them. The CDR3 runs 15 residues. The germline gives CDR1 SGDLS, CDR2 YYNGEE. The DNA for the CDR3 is TGTGCCAGCAGCGAAGACAGTCCAAGTAATTCACCCCTCCACTTT. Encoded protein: CASSEDSPSNSPLHF.

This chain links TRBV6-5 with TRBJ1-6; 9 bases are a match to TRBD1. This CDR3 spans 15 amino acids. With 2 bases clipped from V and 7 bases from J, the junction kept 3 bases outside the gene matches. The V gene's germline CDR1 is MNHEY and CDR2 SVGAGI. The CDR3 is CASSYKTGGNSPLHF. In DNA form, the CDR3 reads TGTGCCAGCAGTTACAAGACAGGGGGGAATTCACCCCTCCACTTT.

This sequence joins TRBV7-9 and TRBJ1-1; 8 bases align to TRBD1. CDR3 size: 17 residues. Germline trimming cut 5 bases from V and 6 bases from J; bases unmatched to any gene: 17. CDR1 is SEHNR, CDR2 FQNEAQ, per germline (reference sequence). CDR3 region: CASSLTTGVRKAAEAFF. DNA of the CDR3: TGTGCCAGCAGCCTCACGACAGGGGTGCGTAAAGCTGCTGAAGCTTTCTTT.

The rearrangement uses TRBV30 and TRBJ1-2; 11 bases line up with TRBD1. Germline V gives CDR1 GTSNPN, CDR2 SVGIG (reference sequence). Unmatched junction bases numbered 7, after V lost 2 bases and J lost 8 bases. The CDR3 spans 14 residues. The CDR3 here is CAWSRTGGSSGYTF. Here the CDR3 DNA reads TGTGCCTGGAGTCGGACAGGGGGCAGCTCCGGCTACACCTTC.

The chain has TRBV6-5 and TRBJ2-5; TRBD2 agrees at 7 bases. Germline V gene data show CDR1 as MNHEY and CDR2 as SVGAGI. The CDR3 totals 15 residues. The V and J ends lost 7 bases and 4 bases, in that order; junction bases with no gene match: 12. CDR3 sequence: CASKTGGPGGETQYF. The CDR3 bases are TGTGCCAGCAAAACGGGGGGTCCCGGGGGAGAGACCCAGTACTTC.